The rows below give T cell receptor beta chains drawn from one sample of a study of blood T cell repertoires in COVID-19. Assay: immunoSEQ multiplex PCR; the TCRdb copy retains only in-frame clones and omits some. The table has just over 150,000 clones, around 89% seen once. The sample comprised peripheral blood. The receptors originated from a woman aged 40-49 years with acute or convalescent COVID-19. Both conserved end residues are part of each CDR3. A D gene is named only where the DNA matches it firmly. The listing skips clone size in some rows; elsewhere it reads once, few, many or a size class.

>NA|TRBV7-9|NA|TRBJ2-5
TGTGCCAGCAGCAAGGACTACGCAGAGACCCAGTACTTC
CASSKDYAETQYF
>NA|TRBV3-1/TRBV3-2|TRBD2|TRBJ2-3
TGTGCCAGCAGCGAGAGCGGGGCCGGATTGGTAGATACGCAGTATTTT
CASSESGAGLVDTQYF
>NA|TRBV19|TRBD1|TRBJ2-7
TGTGCCAGTAGTCTGACAGGGGGAGCCTACGAGCAGTACTTC
CASSLTGGAYEQYF
>NA|TRBV4-1|NA|TRBJ2-1
TGCGCCAGCAGTCTCCCGAGGAATGAGCAGTTCTTC
CASSLPRNEQFF
>NA|TRBV30|TRBD1|TRBJ2-2
TGTGCCTGGGGATACAGGGGGTTAAGGACCGGGGAGCTGTTTTTT
CAWGYRGLRTGELFF
>NA|TRBV27|NA|TRBJ1-6
TGTGCCAGCAGTCCGAACCCTGGGACACCCGAGAGCTCCTATAATTCACCCCTCCACTTT
CASSPNPGTPESSYNSPLHF
>NA|TRBV12-5|NA|TRBJ1-1
TGTGCTAGTGGAGGGGGAACGAACACTGAAGCTTTCTTT
CASGGGTNTEAFF
>NA|TRBV12-3/TRBV12-4|TRBD1|TRBJ1-1
TGTGCCAGCAGCATGACAGGGGGCACTGAAGCTTTCTTT
CASSMTGGTEAFF
>NA|TRBV10-3|NA|TRBJ2-1
TGTGCCATCAGTTCTCTTGCAGAGGTCTCCTACAATGAGCAGTTCTTC
CAISSLAEVSYNEQFF
>NA|TRBV11-3|TRBD1|TRBJ1-4
TGTGCCAGCAGCTCCCAGGGGGCAGAAAAACTGTTTTTT
CASSSQGAEKLFF
>NA|TRBV12-3/TRBV12-4|NA|TRBJ2-1
TGTGCCAGCAGTCAAGACAAGGAGCAGTTCTTC
CASSQDKEQFF
>NA|TRBV27|NA|TRBJ1-6
TGTGCCAGCAGTTACAGGGCAAATAATTCACCCCTCCACTTT
CASSYRANNSPLHF
>NA|TRBV3-1/TRBV3-2|NA|TRBJ2-2
TGTGCCAGCAGCCTCGGGACACTTTCCACCGGGGAGCTGTTTTTT
CASSLGTLSTGELFF
>NA|TRBV6-6|TRBD2|TRBJ2-4
TGTGCCAGCAGTCAGGGGACTAGCGGGATGAGCATTGCGGCCAAAAACATTCAGTACTTC
CASSQGTSGMSIAAKNIQYF
>NA|TRBV4-1|NA|TRBJ1-1
TGCGCCAGCAGCCAAGTTGTGAGAAGTAAAAACACTGAAGCTTTCTTT
CASSQVVRSKNTEAFF
>NA|TRBV5-5|NA|TRBJ1-1
TGTGCCAGCAGCTTGACTTTTGACACTGAAGCTTTCTTT
CASSLTFDTEAFF
>NA|TRBV18|NA|TRBJ1-2
TGTGCCAGCTCACGCGCAGGGACTAACTATGGCTACACCTTC
CASSRAGTNYGYTF
>NA|TRBV15|NA|TRBJ2-2
TGTGCCACCAGCAGAGATGGGGTCACGGGGACCGGGGAGCTGTTTTTT
CATSRDGVTGTGELFF
>NA|TRBV6-6|NA|TRBJ1-2
TGTGCCAGCAGTTTACAGGGAGGGAGTGGCTACACCTTC
CASSLQGGSGYTF
>NA|TRBV11-2|NA|TRBJ2-7
TGTGCCAGCAGCTTATCCGGGCTCCCGGGGGGCGGCGAGCAGTACTTC
CASSLSGLPGGGEQYF
>NA|TRBV7-3|TRBD2|TRBJ2-1
TGTGCCAGCAGCCAAACTAGCGTAGGTGAGCAGTTCTTC
CASSQTSVGEQFF
>NA|TRBV9|TRBD2|TRBJ2-3
TGTGCCAGCAGCCTCCAGGGAGGGGGCACAGATACGCAGTATTTT
CASSLQGGGTDTQYF
>NA|TRBV19|NA|TRBJ1-5
TGTGCCAGTAGGGCAGGGAATCAGCCCCAGCATTTT
CASRAGNQPQHF
>NA|TRBV6-5|TRBD1|TRBJ2-3
TGTGCCAGCAGTAGGACAGGAGCCACAGATACGCAGTATTTT
CASSRTGATDTQYF
>NA|TRBV11-2|NA|TRBJ2-7
TGTGCCAGCAGCTTAGTTCCAGGGGCTTACGAGCAGTACTTC
CASSLVPGAYEQYF
>NA|TRBV5-6|TRBD1|TRBJ1-5
TGTGCCAGCAGCTTGGCAGGGGGCTTTCAGCCCCAGCATTTT
CASSLAGGFQPQHF
>NA|TRBV30|NA|TRBJ2-3
TGTGCCTGGAGTGAACAGGGAGTAGGGACAGATACGCAGTATTTT
CAWSEQGVGTDTQYF
>NA|TRBV12-3/TRBV12-4|NA|TRBJ2-7
TGTGCCAGCAGTTTAGTCTCCGAGCAGTACTTC
CASSLVSEQYF
>many|TRBV6-1|TRBD1|TRBJ2-5
TGTGCCAGCAGTGAATATTGGACAGGGGGCGGCGAGACCCAGTACTTC
CASSEYWTGGGETQYF
>NA|TRBV7-2|NA|TRBJ2-1
TGTGCCAGCAGCGTATGGACAGTCGACAATGAGCAGTTCTTC
CASSVWTVDNEQFF
>NA|TRBV30|TRBD1|TRBJ1-5
TGTGCCTGGGCGACAGGGGACAATCAGCCCCAGCATTTT
CAWATGDNQPQHF
>NA|TRBV7-9|TRBD1|TRBJ2-3
TGTGCCAGCAGCATCCGGGACAGGGACACAGATACGCAGTATTTT
CASSIRDRDTDTQYF
>NA|TRBV15|TRBD1|TRBJ2-7
TGTGCCACCAGCAGAGATAGGGTCGGGACAGGGCTCTACGAGCAGTACTTC
CATSRDRVGTGLYEQYF
>NA|TRBV3-1/TRBV3-2|TRBD1|TRBJ1-5
TGTGCCAGCAGCCAAGGGACAGGCGTCAATCAGCCCCAGCATTTT
CASSQGTGVNQPQHF
>NA|TRBV3-1/TRBV3-2|TRBD1|TRBJ2-5
TGTGCCAGCAGCCAAACGATTACGGACAGGGTAGAAGAGACCCAGTACTTC
CASSQTITDRVEETQYF
>NA|TRBV13|TRBD1|TRBJ2-7
TGTGCCAGCAGCTTTGGGACAGGGACAGGGGGCTACGAGCAGTACTTC
CASSFGTGTGGYEQYF
>NA|TRBV30|TRBD1|TRBJ1-1
TGTGCCTGGAGCGAGTACCCGGGACAGCTGAACACTGAAGCTTTCTTT
CAWSEYPGQLNTEAFF
>NA|TRBV6-2/TRBV6-3|NA|TRBJ1-5
TGTGCCAGCAGTTACGGGCGGGGGGGGCCCAATCAGCCCCAGCATTTT
CASSYGRGGPNQPQHF
>few|TRBV2|TRBD1|TRBJ1-3
TGTGCCAGCGTCTCGGACAGGGGTTCAGGAAACACCATATATTTT
CASVSDRGSGNTIYF
>NA|TRBV9|TRBD2|TRBJ2-7
TGTGCCAGCAGCGTTACTAGCGGGCAAAACTACGAGCAGTACTTC
CASSVTSGQNYEQYF
>NA|TRBV7-3|NA|TRBJ2-7
TGTGCCAGCAGCAAGACACCAACCTACGAGCAGTACTTC
CASSKTPTYEQYF
>NA|TRBV29-1|TRBD1|TRBJ1-4
TGCAGCGTTTTTTCGGGACAGTATAATGAAAAACTGTTTTTT
CSVFSGQYNEKLFF
>NA|TRBV7-9|TRBD1|TRBJ2-7
TGTGCCAGCAGCCAGACAAGAGACAGGGACGAGCAGTACTTC
CASSQTRDRDEQYF
>NA|TRBV19|TRBD1|TRBJ2-2
TGTGCCAGTAGTACAAGGGACAGGGCATCGAACACCGGGGAGCTGTTTTTT
CASSTRDRASNTGELFF
>NA|TRBV7-8|TRBD2|TRBJ2-3
TGTGCCAGCAGCTTCGGCGGGAGGGCCACAGATACGCAGTATTTT
CASSFGGRATDTQYF
>NA|TRBV3-1/TRBV3-2|TRBD1|TRBJ1-5
TGTGCCAGCAGCGAGACAGGGTCACATCAGCCCCAGCATTTT
CASSETGSHQPQHF
>NA|TRBV7-9|TRBD2|TRBJ2-2
TGTGCCAGCAGCTTGGGGACTAGCGGGAGCTACACCGGGGAGCTGTTTTTT
CASSLGTSGSYTGELFF
>NA|TRBV5-1|NA|TRBJ2-7
TGCGCCAGCAGCTTGGATACAGGCTACGAGCAGTACTTC
CASSLDTGYEQYF
>NA|TRBV9|TRBD2|TRBJ2-5
TGTGCCAGCAGCGTAGGACTAGCGGGAGTTAAAGAGACCCAGTACTTC
CASSVGLAGVKETQYF
>NA|TRBV29-1|TRBD1|TRBJ2-1
TGCAGCGCCCAATTTCTTAGAGTGGACAGGGAGAATGAGCAGTTCTTC
CSAQFLRVDRENEQFF
>few|TRBV10-3|NA|TRBJ1-2
TGTGCCATCAGTGAACAGGGAGACTATGGCTACACCTTC
CAISEQGDYGYTF
>NA|TRBV5-1|NA|TRBJ2-1
TGCGCCAGCAAAACGGGGATAGCTAAGTACAATGAGCAGTTCTTC
CASKTGIAKYNEQFF
>once|TRBV7-3|TRBD1|TRBJ2-1
TGTGCCAGCAGCCCGGGACAGTTTTACAATGAGCAGTTCTTC
CASSPGQFYNEQFF
>NA|TRBV3-1/TRBV3-2|NA|TRBJ2-2
TGTGCCAGCAGCCCCGATTTACAGCCCGGGGAGCTGTTTTTT
CASSPDLQPGELFF